This T cell receptor (beta chain) was found in a study of blood T cells in healthy people across ages. General study findings and limits: The CMV status of each donor remained undetermined, and this could have confounded shifts in expanded clonotypes. A strong correlation was found between TCR beta diversity and the percentage of naive T cells.

With a J-beta primer mix and a sample-barcoded 5' primer, a second PCR ran roughly 7 to 11 cycles. TCRdb re-derived calls from the 5' RACE reads in MiXCR, one entry per CDR3 protein. The sample yields roughly 800,000 distinct CDR3 sequences, 35% to 40% seen once. V shed 0 bases and J shed 8 bases, with 14 bases lying between them. This CDR3 has 15 amino acids. Looked up from germline, CDR1 is MNHNY and CDR2 is SVGAGI (reference sequence). In regard to this clonotype: What it recognizes is unknown.

The sample comprised blood. The TCR originated in a man in his late teens or twenties in good health. The chain employs TRBV6-6 and TRBJ2-1; possibly TRBD1 for D (6 bases). CDR3 loop: CASSYSGGHTDEQFF. In DNA form, the CDR3 reads TGTGCCAGCAGTTACTCTGGGGGCCATACGGATGAGCAGTTCTTC.